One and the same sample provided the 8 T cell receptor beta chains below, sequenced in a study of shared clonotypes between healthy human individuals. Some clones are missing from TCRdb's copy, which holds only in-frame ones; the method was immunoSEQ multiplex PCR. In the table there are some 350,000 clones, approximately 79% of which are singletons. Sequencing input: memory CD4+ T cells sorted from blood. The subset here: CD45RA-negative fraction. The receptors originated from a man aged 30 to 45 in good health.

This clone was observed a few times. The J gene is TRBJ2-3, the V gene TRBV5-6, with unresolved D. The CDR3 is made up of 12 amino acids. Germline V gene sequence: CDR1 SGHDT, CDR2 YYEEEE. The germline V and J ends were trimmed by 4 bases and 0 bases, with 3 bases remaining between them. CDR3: CASSVSTDTQYF. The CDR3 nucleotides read TGTGCCAGCAGCGTGAGCACAGATACGCAGTATTTT.

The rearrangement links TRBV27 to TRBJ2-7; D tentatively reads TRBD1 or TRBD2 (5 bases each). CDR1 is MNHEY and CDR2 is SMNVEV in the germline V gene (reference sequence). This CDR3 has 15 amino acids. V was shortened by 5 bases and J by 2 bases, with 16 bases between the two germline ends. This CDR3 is CASSPPGWDAYEQYF. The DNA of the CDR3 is TGTGCCAGCAGTCCCCCGGGGTGGGACGCCTACGAGCAGTACTTC.

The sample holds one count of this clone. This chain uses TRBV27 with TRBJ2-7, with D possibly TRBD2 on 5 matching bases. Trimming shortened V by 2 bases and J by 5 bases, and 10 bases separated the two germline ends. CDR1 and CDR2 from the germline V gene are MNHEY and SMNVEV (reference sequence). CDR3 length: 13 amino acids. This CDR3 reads CASSLEPGNEQYF. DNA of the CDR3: TGTGCCAGCAGTTTAGAACCGGGGAACGAGCAGTACTTC.

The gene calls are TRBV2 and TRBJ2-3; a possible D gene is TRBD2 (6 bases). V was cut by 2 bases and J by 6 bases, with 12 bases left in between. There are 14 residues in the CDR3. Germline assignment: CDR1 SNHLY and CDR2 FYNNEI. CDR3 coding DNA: TGTGCCAGCAGTGAATCTTGGGCGGGGGATACGCAGTATTTT. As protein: CASSESWAGDTQYF.

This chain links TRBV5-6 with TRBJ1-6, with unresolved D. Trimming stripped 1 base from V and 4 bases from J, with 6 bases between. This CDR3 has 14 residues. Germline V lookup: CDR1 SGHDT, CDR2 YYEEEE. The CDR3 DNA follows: TGTGCCAGCAGCTTGTCGGCTTATAATTCACCCCTCCACTTT. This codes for CASSLSAYNSPLHF.

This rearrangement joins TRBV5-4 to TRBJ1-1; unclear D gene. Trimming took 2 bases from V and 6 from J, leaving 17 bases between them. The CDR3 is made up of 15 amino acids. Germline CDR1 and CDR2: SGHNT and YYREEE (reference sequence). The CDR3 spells CASSLGGLGKAEAFF. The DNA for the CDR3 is TGTGCCAGCAGCTTAGGCGGGCTGGGGAAGGCTGAAGCTTTCTTT.

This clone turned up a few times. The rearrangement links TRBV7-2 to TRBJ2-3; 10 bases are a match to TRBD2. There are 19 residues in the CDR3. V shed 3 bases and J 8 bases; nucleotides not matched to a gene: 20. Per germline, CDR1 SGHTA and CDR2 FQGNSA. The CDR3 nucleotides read TGTGCCAGCAGCTTCGAACCCAGGGGAGCGGGAGGGATATCAAGTACGCAGTATTTT. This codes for CASSFEPRGAGGISSTQYF.

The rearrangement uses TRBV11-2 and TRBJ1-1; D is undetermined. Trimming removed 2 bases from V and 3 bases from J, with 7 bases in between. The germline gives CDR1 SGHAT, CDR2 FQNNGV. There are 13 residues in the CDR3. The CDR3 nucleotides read TGTGCCAGCAGCTTAAACAAGTACACTGAAGCTTTCTTT. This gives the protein CASSLNKYTEAFF.